What follows are 22 T cell receptor beta chains derived from one specimen sequenced in a study of Ad26.COV2.S vaccination and SARS-CoV-2 variants. TCRdb keeps only in-frame clones here, not all; method: immunoSEQ multiplex PCR. The repertoire has about 390,000 clones, around nine tenths of them found once; the top ten carry 3% to 3.5%. Treatment defined: about 20 received Ad26.COV2.S at low or high dose, single or two shots; several received placebo; per-sample allocation not given. The study sampled participants on day 63 after the first vaccine or placebo injection. The sequencing here drew on peripheral blood, taken in a trial of Ad26.COV2.S vaccine versus placebo. The receptors originated from a person aged 18-65 years who received the Ad26.COV2.S COVID-19 vaccine or a placebo.

The DNA for the CDR3 is TGTGCCAGTCTCGGGGGTTACACAGATACGCAGTATTTT. Translating it yields CASLGGYTDTQYF. J is TRBJ2-3 and V is TRBV11-2, with a possible D match to TRBD2 (6 bases). This CDR3 region has 13 residues. V shed 9 bases and J shed 2 bases, with 12 bases lying between them. Germline CDR1 reads SGHAT; CDR2 reads FQNNGV.

The chain is built from TRBV3-1 (or the pseudogene TRBV3-2) and TRBJ2-7; TRBD2 matches 7 bases. V lost 4 bases, J lost 3 bases, and 3 bases stayed unmatched. CDR3 size: 13 residues. Germline CDR1 LGHDT, CDR2 YNNKEL (reference sequence). DNA of the CDR3: TGTGCCAGCAGCCCCAGGGACTACTACGAGCAGTACTTC. As protein: CASSPRDYYEQYF.

The CDR3 region has the DNA TGTGCCAGCAGCGGCGGGACAGGGCAGTTTGGCTACACCTTC. This translates into CASSGGTGQFGYTF. This rearrangement joins TRBV7-9 to TRBJ1-2, with 9 bases aligning to TRBD1. Germline V gives CDR1 SEHNR, CDR2 FQNEAQ (reference sequence). Germline trimming cut 5 bases from V and 7 bases from J; bases unmatched to any gene: 8. The CDR3 runs to 14 residues.

The rearrangement uses TRBV4-1 and TRBJ1-1; D is possibly TRBD1 (5 bases). V dropped 5 bases and J dropped 4 bases, with 17 bases sitting between them. Germline V gives CDR1 MGHRA, CDR2 YSYEKL. This CDR3 contains 15 residues. The CDR3 nucleotides read TGCGCCAGCAGCGACCCCCCAGGGTCGCGCACTGAAGCTTTCTTT. Encoded protein: CASSDPPGSRTEAFF.

This chain links TRBV5-1 with TRBJ2-6; possibly TRBD1 for D (6 bases). CDR1 and CDR2 from the germline V gene are SGHRS and YFSETQ. V was pared by 2 bases and J by 0 bases, with 12 bases between. The CDR3 length is 17 residues. This chain's CDR3 is CASSLPGHGSGANVLTF. As DNA, the CDR3 is TGCGCCAGCAGCTTACCGGGACATGGCTCTGGGGCCAACGTCCTGACTTTC.

This clone was observed a handful of times. The chain employs TRBV3-1 (or the pseudogene TRBV3-2) and TRBJ2-1, with a tentative D call TRBD2 (6 bases). Trimming took 1 base from V and 7 from J, leaving 8 bases between them. Germline values: CDR1 LGHDT, CDR2 YNNKEL (reference sequence). The CDR3 consists of 13 residues. CDR3 loop: CASSQAGENEQFF. The CDR3 region has the DNA TGTGCCAGCAGCCAAGCGGGGGAGAATGAGCAGTTCTTC.

This chain joins TRBV6-6 and TRBJ2-5; D not resolved. V was shortened by 7 bases and J by 4 bases, with 13 bases between the two germline ends. Looked up from germline, CDR1 is MNHNY and CDR2 is SVGAGI (reference sequence). The CDR3 is 13 amino acids. The CDR3 protein is CASTNGLGETQYF. CDR3 nucleotide sequence: TGTGCCAGCACCAATGGGTTGGGAGAGACCCAGTACTTC.

The J gene is TRBJ1-6, the V gene TRBV24-1; a weak D match, TRBD1 (6 bases). Germline values: CDR1 KGHDR, CDR2 SFDVKD. Trimming took off 8 bases at V and 9 bases at J, with 19 bases between the two ends. This CDR3 spans 15 amino acids. Written as DNA, the CDR3 is TGTGCCACCACCGCCCTACAGGGTTTTGGTTCACCCCTCCACTTT. Translation: CATTALQGFGSPLHF.

This chain joins TRBV11-2 and TRBJ1-2; unclear D gene. CDR3 length equals 17 residues. Germline V lookup: CDR1 SGHAT, CDR2 FQNNGV. Deletions cut 1 base from V and 4 bases from J, with 19 bases between. The CDR3 region has the DNA TGTGCCAGCAGCTTAGGGTTGAGAACCCCGGCAGGCTATGGCTACACCTTC. Encoded protein: CASSLGLRTPAGYGYTF.

This clone is a singleton in its sample. V and J are TRBV13 and TRBJ2-7; TRBD1 agrees at 7 bases. J was trimmed by 7 bases and V by 4 bases; bases with no gene match: 10. CDR1 and CDR2 (germline): PRHDT, FYEKMQ (reference sequence). This CDR3 has 14 amino acids. The chain's CDR3 is CASSYRTGQLEQYF. CDR3 bases: TGTGCCAGCAGCTACAGGACAGGCCAGTTAGAGCAGTACTTC.

The genes are TRBV7-8 and TRBJ2-7, with D uncertain. This CDR3 comprises 13 residues. Germline CDR1 reads SGHVS; CDR2 reads FQNEAQ. Trimming took 5 bases from V and 1 from J, leaving 9 bases between them. CDR3 region: CASSPSRSYEQYF. The CDR3 coding sequence is TGTGCCAGCAGCCCTAGTCGTTCCTACGAGCAGTACTTC.

This clone has a single count. At the DNA level, this CDR3 is encoded by other sequences in the same sample as well. CDR3 bases: TGTGCCAGCTCACCGGGACAGGGAGGTACCTACGAGCAGTACTTC. Protein: CASSPGQGGTYEQYF. V and J are TRBV18 and TRBJ2-7; 9 bases agree with TRBD1. Germline assignment: CDR1 KGHSH and CDR2 LQKENI. This CDR3 spans 15 amino acids. With 3 bases clipped from V and 2 bases from J, the junction kept 5 bases outside the gene matches.

The chain employs TRBV19 and TRBJ1-1; no definite D call. The CDR3 runs 13 residues. V was shortened by 6 bases and J by 1 base, with 9 bases between the two germline ends. Germline-derived CDR1 and CDR2 are LNHDA and SQIVND (reference sequence). The CDR3 is CASRGPQNTEAFF. CDR3 bases: TGTGCCAGTAGAGGGCCTCAGAACACTGAAGCTTTCTTT.

This rearrangement joins TRBV2 to TRBJ2-6, with D possibly TRBD1 on 5 matching bases. CDR1 is SNHLY and CDR2 is FYNNEI in the germline V gene. The CDR3 covers 17 residues. Between the trimmed V and J ends, which lost 1 base and 0 bases, there was a span of 10 bases. The CDR3, as DNA: TGTGCCAGCAGTGAAGGTGGACACCACTCTGGGGCCAACGTCCTGACTTTC. Its translation: CASSEGGHHSGANVLTF.

This clone came up many times. The chain links TRBV12-3 or TRBV12-4 to TRBJ2-1; D call uncertain. Trimming took 1 base from V and 5 from J, leaving 6 bases between them. The CDR3 contains 13 residues. Written as DNA, the CDR3 is TGTGCCAGCAGTTTAGGACTCGACAATGAGCAGTTCTTC. This codes for CASSLGLDNEQFF.

The rearrangement joins TRBV6-5 to TRBJ2-6; possibly TRBD2 for D (6 bases). From germline, CDR1 is MNHEY and CDR2 SVGAGI. V lost 7 bases, J lost 0 bases, and 10 bases lay in between. The CDR3 sequence is 15 residues long. The CDR3: CASTRESSGANVLTF. The CDR3 nucleotides read TGTGCCAGCACACGGGAGAGCTCTGGGGCCAACGTCCTGACTTTC.

Only a few counts were recorded for this clone. This sequence joins TRBV5-1 and TRBJ2-5; the D call may be TRBD1 or TRBD2 (5 bases each). The CDR3 sequence is 16 residues long. V lost 4 bases and J 1 base, leaving 17 bases between the germline ends. Germline CDR1 SGHRS, CDR2 YFSETQ. In DNA, the CDR3 is TGCGCCAGCAGCCTGGATTACCGGGACCTCCAAGAGACCCAGTACTTC. Translation: CASSLDYRDLQETQYF.

The rearrangement uses TRBV18 and TRBJ2-3; D remains unclear. The V and J ends lost 4 bases and 2 bases respectively, with 4 bases between them. Germline CDR1 is KGHSH and CDR2 is LQKENI. The CDR3 is made up of 12 amino acids. The CDR3 coding sequence is TGTGCCAGCTCACTCCTCACAGATACGCAGTATTTT. Translated: CASSLLTDTQYF.

The chain combines TRBV18 with TRBJ1-1, with D hard to call. Per germline, CDR1 KGHSH and CDR2 LQKENI. The V gene lost 3 bases and the J gene lost 9 bases, with 14 bases spanning the gap. The CDR3 runs 13 residues. CDR3 nucleotides: TGTGCCAGCTCACCGGATCATGAGGATCAAGCTTTCTTT. Translation gives CASSPDHEDQAFF. Together with reference TRBV18 and TRBJ1-1, the CDR3 gives the full variable domain: NAGVMQNPRHLVRRRGQEARLRCSPMKGHSHVYWYRQLPEEGLKFMVYLQKENIIDESGMPKERFSAEFPKEGPSILRIQQVVRGDSAAYFCASSPDHEDQAFFGQGTRLTVV.

The chain joins TRBV4-3 to TRBJ1-4; TRBD1 matches at 7 bases. The junction had 14 bases not matched to a gene; V was cut back by 0 bases and J by 13 bases. The CDR3 spans 16 residues. Germline V gives CDR1 LGHNA, CDR2 YSLEER. The CDR3 DNA sequence: TGCGCCAGCAGCCAAGACGTAGAGGGGGCCAGGTCGAGACTGTTTTTT. Protein: CASSQDVEGARSRLFF.

The chain uses TRBV28 and TRBJ1-2, with D possibly TRBD1 on 5 matching bases. V was cut by 5 bases and J by 9 bases, with 22 bases left in between. CDR3 length equals 15 residues. The germline gives CDR1 MDHEN, CDR2 SYDVKM. This CDR3 reads CASSPAEAGVKSYTF. The CDR3 DNA follows: TGTGCCAGCAGTCCCGCCGAAGCGGGGGTCAAAAGCTACACCTTC.

The genes are TRBV6-1 and TRBJ1-3; possibly TRBD1 for D (5 bases). In germline, CDR1 is MNHNS, CDR2 SASEGT. V was pared by 3 bases and J by 2 bases, with 14 bases between. CDR3 length: 16 amino acids. CDR3 in DNA: TGTGCCAGCAGTGAGTACCGGGACCGTACTGGAAACACCATATATTTT. Encoded protein: CASSEYRDRTGNTIYF.